This T cell receptor (beta chain) was sequenced for a study of shared T cell receptors in the human thymus. Using immunoSEQ multiplex PCR, the repertoire was profiled, and TCRdb retains in-frame clones only, with some absent. The repertoire holds some 700,000 clones, with approximately 83% as singletons. This clone was seen just once. In germline, CDR1 is LGHNT, CDR2 FRNRAP. Trimming removed 3 bases at V and 14 bases at J, with 17 bases between. This CDR3 spans 14 amino acids. These data were also reused for a study on human thymus T cells. That source adds: Healthy Finnish infants undergoing corrective surgery for congenital heart defects provided the donor material. An apparent bias in V and J gene usage was seen in thymic and blood repertoires.

This TCR derives from a girl in the first two years of life with a congenital heart defect. Sequencing input: thymocytes. The rearrangement links TRBV12-5 to TRBJ1-6; D is unresolved. The CDR3 DNA reads as TGTGCTAGTGGTTTTACCAAGCCCCCTTTGACCCTCCACTTT. It is translated as CASGFTKPPLTLHF. Together with reference TRBV12-5 and TRBJ1-6, the CDR3 gives the full variable domain: DARVTQTPRHKVTEMGQEVTMRCQPILGHNTVFWYRQTMMQGLELLAYFRNRAPLDDSGMPKDRFSAEMPDATLATLKIQPSEPRDSAVYFCASGFTKPPLTLHFGNGTRLTVT.